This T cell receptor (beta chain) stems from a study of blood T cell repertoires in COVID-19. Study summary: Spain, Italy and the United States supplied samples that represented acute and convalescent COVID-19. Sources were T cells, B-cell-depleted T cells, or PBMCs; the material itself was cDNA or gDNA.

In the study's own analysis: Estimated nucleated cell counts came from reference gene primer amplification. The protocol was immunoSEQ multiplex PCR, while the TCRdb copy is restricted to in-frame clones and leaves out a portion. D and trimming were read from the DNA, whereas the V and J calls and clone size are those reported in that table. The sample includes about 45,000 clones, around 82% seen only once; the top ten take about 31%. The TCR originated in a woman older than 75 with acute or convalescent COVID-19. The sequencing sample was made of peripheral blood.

CDR3 nucleotides: TGTGCCAGCAGTTTTGGAGGTGGCACAGATACGCAGTATTTT. This translates into CASSFGGGTDTQYF. The chain couples TRBV27 to TRBJ2-3, with D possibly being TRBD2 (5 bases). The V gene lost 3 bases and the J gene lost 1 base, with 8 bases spanning the gap. CDR3 length: 14 amino acids. CDR1 and CDR2 (germline): MNHEY, SMNVEV (reference sequence).